This T cell receptor (beta chain) was sequenced during a study of blood T cell repertoires in COVID-19 (TCRdb year 2020). Describing the broader study: The collaborator samples originated in the United States, Italy and Spain and spanned the acute and convalescent phases of COVID-19. Subjects who had been exposed to COVID-19, were actively infected with it, or had recovered from it provided the deeply sampled blood TCRbeta repertoires that made up the dataset. The material from the prospective study consisted of cDNA or gDNA derived from T cells, B-cell-depleted T cells, or PBMCs. The repertoires were released in a freely available public database meant as a resource for research on the immune response to SARS-CoV-2. Sample metadata almost always included a de-identified subject ID, COVID-19 status, age in years and sex. Samples were obtained from the ongoing ImmuneRACE study (first 160 participants) and from 1,000 to 1,500 subjects provided by 6 global collaborators. Where HLA class I and class II types were available, the types were taken from metadata supplied by the sample provider, not from assay-based typing.

This clone was counted a single time. The clone's antigen remains unknown. Base qualities are not provided; no much larger clone lies one nucleotide away. What the study reported, not specific to this receptor: The amount of clinical and demographic metadata varied by source and participant and was provided uncurated.

For this chain, trimming is 1 base at the V end and 3 bases at the J end, and the number of junction bases without a gene match is 1. CDR1 and CDR2 are read off the germline V gene (reference sequence) as LGHDT and YNNKEL. Counted from cysteine to phenylalanine, this CDR3 has 15 amino acids. The DNA shown is the 45-base CDR3, in frame from base 1. The immunoSEQ Assay, a bias-controlled multiplex PCR, was used to amplify TCRbeta CDR3 regions from genomic DNA. Processing in the source paper ran as follows. The number of nucleated cells in each sample was estimated by amplification of reference gene primers within the assay. Sequence reads were collapsed and filtered to measure the absolute abundance of every unique TCRbeta CDR3 rearrangement. For each sample, productive Simpson clonality was calculated by taking the square root of Simpson's diversity index across productive rearrangements. TCRdb's version of the immuneACCESS table is confined to in-frame rearrangements and falls short of the full clone set. An unresolved V gene accounts for under half of the shortfall where checked; the remainder is of unknown origin. D and trimming were read from the DNA, whereas the V and J calls and clone size are those reported in that table. The sample includes around 76,000 clones, with 90% to 95% observed a single time. Together, the top ten hold roughly 6.1% of the sample.

The collaborating institutions used their own protocols to collect whole blood in K2EDTA tubes. For TCRbeta analysis, collaborators shipped samples as frozen whole blood, isolated PBMCs, or DNA extracted from either of those sample types. The sample was peripheral blood. The clonotype comes from a human donor in a cohort sampled during active COVID-19. The V and J genes are TRBV3-1 (or the pseudogene TRBV3-2) and TRBJ1-4; 8 junctional bases match TRBD1. The bases read TGTGCCAGCAGCCAAGGACAGGGGTCTAATGAAAAACTGTTTTTT. Translated, this gives CASSQGQGSNEKLFF.